The clone carrying this T cell receptor beta chain was seen more than once but under ten times. The CDR3 is made up of 15 amino acids. Trimming removed 1 base from V and 0 bases from J, with 12 bases in between. Per germline, CDR1 DFQATT and CDR2 SNEGSKA (reference sequence). The TCR beta CDR3 regions underwent amplification using RNA transcripts as the source. The TCR CDR3 was amplified in a first-round RT-PCR using the HTBI primer set. TCRdb passed the multiplex PCR reads through MiXCR, listing each CDR3 protein once. The repertoire has 300,000 to 350,000 distinct CDR3 sequences, about 20% of them found once; the top ten carry about 49%. The data originate from a study of T cells in Graves' hyperthyroidism and ophthalmopathy.

The specimen was blood. The sequence derives from a woman in her 50s with Graves' hyperthyroidism. The chain has TRBV20-1 and TRBJ2-5; D remains ambiguous. CDR3 in DNA: TGCAGTGCTAGAGTAAGACCGACGTACCAAGAGACCCAGTACTTC. This codes for CSARVRPTYQETQYF.